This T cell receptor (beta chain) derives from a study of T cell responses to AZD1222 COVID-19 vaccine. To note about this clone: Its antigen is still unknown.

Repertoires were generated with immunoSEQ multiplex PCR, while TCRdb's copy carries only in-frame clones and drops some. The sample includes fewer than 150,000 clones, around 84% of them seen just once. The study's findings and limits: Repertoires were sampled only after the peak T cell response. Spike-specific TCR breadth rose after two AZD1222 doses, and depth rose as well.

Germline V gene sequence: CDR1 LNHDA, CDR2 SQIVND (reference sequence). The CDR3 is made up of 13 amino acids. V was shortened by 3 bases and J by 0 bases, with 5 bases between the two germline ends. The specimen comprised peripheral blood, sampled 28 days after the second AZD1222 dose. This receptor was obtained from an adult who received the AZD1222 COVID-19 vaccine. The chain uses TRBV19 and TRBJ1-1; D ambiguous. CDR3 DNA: TGTGCCAGTAGTATCCAGGTGAACACTGAAGCTTTCTTT. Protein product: CASSIQVNTEAFF.